This is a list of T cell receptor beta chains from one sample in a study of blood T cell repertoires in COVID-19. The protocol was immunoSEQ multiplex PCR, while the TCRdb copy is restricted to in-frame clones and leaves out a portion. The table records about 150,000 clones, around 80% of them present only once. The sample taken for sequencing was peripheral blood. The receptors stem from a man aged 50-59 years with acute or convalescent COVID-19. CDR3s include the opening cysteine and the closing phenylalanine or tryptophan.

J | V | CDR3
TRBJ1-1 | TRBV12-3/TRBV12-4 | CASSERTDEAFF
TRBJ1-5 | TRBV12-5 | CASGLTSNQPQHF
TRBJ2-5 | TRBV29-1 | CSVGIAGTRIETQYF
TRBJ1-2 | TRBV19 | CASSSQASLTGYGYTF
TRBJ2-7 | TRBV2 | CASSERTGGVYEQYF
TRBJ1-5 | TRBV11-2 | CASSLGQGSQPQHF
TRBJ2-7 | TRBV7-9 | CASSLSDVGAFWEQYF
TRBJ2-5 | TRBV27 | CASKQRETQYF
TRBJ1-1 | TRBV29-1 | CSVEFQQGMNTEAFF
TRBJ1-6 | TRBV2 | CASRYTGGSPLHF
TRBJ1-1 | TRBV3-1/TRBV3-2 | CASRHRGLDTEAFF
TRBJ1-2 | TRBV30 | CAWMWSDSNYGYTF
TRBJ1-1 | TRBV5-4 | CASSLMGQGGEAFF
TRBJ1-6 | TRBV5-1 | CASSLVSGDSPLHF
TRBJ1-2 | TRBV6-5 | CASSQRDRLIYGYTF
TRBJ2-5 | TRBV29-1 | CSAGTGEETQYF
TRBJ2-1 | TRBV18 | CASSRDRVIDEQFF
TRBJ1-1 | TRBV25-1 | CASKPSGEEVKAFF
TRBJ2-3 | TRBV28 | CASSLRAGLAGGQTDTQYF
TRBJ2-3 | TRBV21-1 | CASTETSGGATDTQYF
TRBJ2-5 | TRBV9 | CASSVEERGGLQGETQYF
TRBJ1-1 | TRBV13 | CASSDRGVGTEAFF
TRBJ1-5 | TRBV11-2 | CASSLGPGQPQHF
TRBJ2-2 | TRBV9 | CASSPRTTGELFF
TRBJ1-2 | TRBV5-4 | CASTEGYGYGYTF
TRBJ1-2 | TRBV12-3/TRBV12-4 | CASSSDRENGYTF
TRBJ1-2 | TRBV10-3 | CAISEGQGRSGYTF
TRBJ2-1 | TRBV12-5 | CASVSTGDSLNEQFF
TRBJ2-7 | TRBV7-2 | CASSLDGDSSYEQYF
TRBJ2-5 | TRBV9 | CASSVAAEETQYF
TRBJ1-5 | TRBV7-9 | CASSPGTGNQPQHF
TRBJ2-2 | TRBV5-1 | CASSLGTSGTGELFF
TRBJ2-2 | TRBV19 | CASKQSTGELFF
TRBJ1-3 | TRBV7-2 | CASSRTGSMAIYF
TRBJ2-1 | TRBV4-1 | CASSQDWRGLPYNEQFF
TRBJ2-1 | TRBV3-1/TRBV3-2 | CASSQDSNNEQFF
TRBJ1-1 | TRBV5-1 | CASSIGAGVGTEAFF
TRBJ2-3 | TRBV6-4 | CASSQDRGGLDTQYF
TRBJ2-1 | TRBV9 | CASSVSQYNEQFF
TRBJ1-1 | TRBV29-1 | CSVEGAVGLDRSFEAFF
TRBJ2-3 | TRBV11-2 | CASSSIAGGPDTQYF
TRBJ1-2 | TRBV5-1 | CASSLWGPSENGYTF
TRBJ2-3 | TRBV21-1 | CASSKSGALAGHYSSSTDTQYF
TRBJ2-3 | TRBV5-1 | CASSLTGWVLTDTQYF
TRBJ1-2 | TRBV19 | CASSGTGNFYGYTF
TRBJ1-5 | TRBV19 | CASSIVRTGFNQPQHF
TRBJ2-5 | TRBV19 | CATGSLYQETQYF
TRBJ1-3 | TRBV18 | CASSPTTETSGNTIYF
TRBJ1-3 | TRBV12-5 | CASGLVLGGEFGNTIYF
TRBJ2-3 | TRBV19 | CASAVGFASTDTQYF
TRBJ1-1 | TRBV19 | CASTVGGIYTEAFF
TRBJ1-2 | TRBV18 | CASSADSNYGYTF
TRBJ2-5 | TRBV18 | CASSPPALQETQYF
TRBJ1-6 | TRBV19 | CASSPNYNSPLHF
TRBJ2-3 | TRBV30 | CAWMGGGTDTQYF